A single sample is the source of the 32 T cell receptor beta chains below, sequenced in a study of T cells in Graves' hyperthyroidism and ophthalmopathy. Amplified TCR beta CDR3 regions came from RNA transcripts. Carried out on the TCR CDR3, a first-round RT-PCR used the HTBI primer set. TCRdb redid the calling of the multiplex PCR reads with MiXCR, one entry per CDR3 protein. Found here are roughly 500,000 distinct CDR3 sequences, 11% to 15% of them singletons; the top ten hold 4.5% to 6%. The specimen was blood. The receptors derive from a woman aged 25 to 39 with Graves' hyperthyroidism that later progressed to Graves' ophthalmopathy.

This clonotype was observed at least ten times. The rearrangement links TRBV12-3 or TRBV12-4 to TRBJ2-3; 9 bases line up with TRBD2. Trimming took 6 bases from V and 1 from J; bases not matched to a gene: 8. CDR3 length: 16 residues. CDR3 sequence: CASRNSGSRGTDTQYF. The DNA for the CDR3 is TGTGCCAGCAGAAATAGCGGGAGTCGTGGCACAGATACGCAGTATTTT.

Many counts were recorded for this clonotype. The rearrangement joins TRBV28 to TRBJ1-1; D gene uncertain. The CDR3 loop spans 12 amino acids. Trimming stripped 2 bases from V and 9 bases from J, with 10 bases between. The germline gives CDR1 MDHEN, CDR2 SYDVKM. The CDR3 protein is CASSLAGRKAFF. As DNA, the CDR3 is TGTGCCAGCAGTTTAGCTGGGCGTAAAGCTTTCTTT.

This clonotype was counted ten times or more. The chain has TRBV7-2 and TRBJ1-4, with TRBD1 matching over 8 bases. The CDR3 contains 15 residues. CDR1 SGHTA and CDR2 FQGNSA come from the germline V gene. The V gene end was trimmed by 1 base and the J gene end by 7 bases; junction bases not matched to a gene: 5. The CDR3 is CASSLDRTGTEKLFF. CDR3 nucleotides: TGTGCCAGCAGCTTAGATAGGACAGGGACTGAAAAACTGTTTTTT. Full variable domain (rest looked up from reference TRBV7-2 and TRBJ1-4): GAGVSQSPSNKVTEKGKDVELRCDPISGHTALYWYRQSLGQGLEFLIYFQGNSAPDKSGLPSDRFSAERTGGSVSTLTIQRTQQEDSAVYLCASSLDRTGTEKLFFGSGTQLSVL.

This clonotype turned up a few times. This sequence joins TRBV16 and TRBJ1-5; D is uncertain. This CDR3 contains 14 residues. V was cut by 2 bases and J by 3 bases, with 8 bases left in between. Germline loops: CDR1 KGHSY, CDR2 FQNENV. For the CDR3, the DNA is TGTGCCAGCAGCCAACAAGGCTCCAATCAGCCCCAGCATTTT. It translates to CASSQQGSNQPQHF.

The DNA for the CDR3 is TGTGCCACCAGCAGAGATTACAGCGCTGGAAACACCATATATTTT. Its protein product is CATSRDYSAGNTIYF. The genes are TRBV15 and TRBJ1-3, with D uncertain. The germline gives CDR1 LNHNV, CDR2 YYDKDF (reference sequence). The CDR3 is 15 residues long. Trimming pared 0 bases from V and 2 bases from J, leaving 8 bases between.

Ten or more counts support this clonotype. CDR3 DNA: TGTGCCAGCAATCCGGGACTAGCGGCTTCCTACAATGAGCAGTTCTTC. It encodes CASNPGLAASYNEQFF. The rearrangement joins TRBV2 to TRBJ2-1; 11 bases agree with TRBD2. This CDR3 comprises 16 residues. Germline CDR1 SNHLY, CDR2 FYNNEI. Germline trimming cut 7 bases from V and 1 base from J; bases unmatched to any gene: 6.

This clonotype was counted a few times. The chain recombines TRBV28 with TRBJ1-6, with D maybe TRBD1 (5 bases). Germline loops: CDR1 MDHEN, CDR2 SYDVKM. The V end lost 3 bases, the J end lost 7 bases, and 13 bases lay between the germline ends. The CDR3 is 15 amino acids. CDR3 amino acids: CASSLGGEGNSPLHF. The DNA for the CDR3 is TGTGCCAGCAGTTTGGGGGGGGAAGGAAATTCACCCCTCCACTTT.

In its sample, this clonotype was seen many times. The V gene is TRBV11-2, the J gene TRBJ2-4; possibly TRBD1 for D (6 bases). Germline V gene data show CDR1 as SGHAT and CDR2 as FQNNGV. CDR3 size: 15 residues. V shed 5 bases and J shed 0 bases, with 11 bases lying between them. The CDR3 DNA reads as TGTGCCAGCAGCCTTGGACAGCTAGCCAAAAACATTCAGTACTTC. Its translation is CASSLGQLAKNIQYF.

In its sample, this clonotype was seen a few times. The gene calls are TRBV19 and TRBJ1-2; 9 bases agree with TRBD1. The V and J ends lost 4 bases and 7 bases, in that order; junction bases with no gene match: 13. The CDR3 spans 16 residues. Germline V gene sequence: CDR1 LNHDA, CDR2 SQIVND (reference sequence). The CDR3 DNA reads TGTGCCAGTAGTACCTTCCGGGACAGGGTTAAGAGTGGCTACACCTTC. Amino acids: CASSTFRDRVKSGYTF. The entire variable domain, with the rest obtained from reference TRBV19 and TRBJ1-2, is as follows: DGGITQSPKYLFRKEGQNVTLSCEQNLNHDAMYWYRQDPGQGLRLIYYSQIVNDFQKGDIAEGYSVSREKKESFPLTVTSAQKNPTAFYLCASSTFRDRVKSGYTFGSGTRLTVV.

V gene TRBV9 combines with J gene TRBJ1-1; D is undetermined. The CDR3 is 13 amino acids. The V end lost 5 bases, the J end lost 2 bases, and 10 bases lay between the germline ends. Per the germline V gene, CDR1 is SGDLS and CDR2 is YYNGEE. CDR3 amino acids: CASSKQFNTEAFF. For the CDR3, the DNA is TGTGCCAGCAGTAAACAGTTTAACACTGAAGCTTTCTTT.

This clonotype was observed a few times. The chain links TRBV5-1 to TRBJ2-5, with no clear D. This CDR3 spans 16 amino acids. V lost 1 base and J lost 5, with 18 bases in between. The germline V gene encodes CDR1 SGHRS and CDR2 YFSETQ. This chain's CDR3 is CASSLSGQTLGETQYF. The CDR3 bases are TGCGCCAGCAGCTTGTCAGGCCAAACCTTGGGGGAGACCCAGTACTTC.

This clonotype was detected ten times or more. The gene calls are TRBV30 and TRBJ2-2, with 7 bases lining up with TRBD1. Per germline, CDR1 GTSNPN and CDR2 SVGIG (reference sequence). V gave up 2 bases and J gave up 5 bases; unmatched junction bases: 20. The CDR3 spans 19 residues. The CDR3 DNA is TGTGCCTGGAGTCGAGCGAGGGGACAGACGAACACTAAAACCGGGGAGCTGTTTTTT. This sequence encodes CAWSRARGQTNTKTGELFF.

In its sample, this clonotype was seen many times. The J gene is TRBJ2-7, the V gene TRBV12-3 or TRBV12-4, with D possibly TRBD1 on 5 matching bases. The CDR3 runs to 13 residues. Trimming took 8 bases from V and 3 from J, leaving 14 bases between them. CDR3 bases: TGTGCCAGCCGCAGGGCCCCCCGCTACGAGCAGTACTTC. Protein sequence: CASRRAPRYEQYF.

This clonotype has a count of ten or more. The V and J genes are TRBV12-5 and TRBJ1-1; possibly TRBD1 for D (5 bases). Trimming shortened V by 4 bases and J by 0 bases, and 9 bases separated the two germline ends. CDR1 LGHNT and CDR2 FRNRAP come from the germline V gene. This CDR3 contains 14 residues. CDR3: CASGYGTMNTEAFF. DNA of the CDR3: TGTGCTAGTGGTTATGGGACGATGAACACTGAAGCTTTCTTT.

This clonotype came up many times. CDR3: CASSPRAGEKRNEQFF. For the CDR3, the DNA is TGTGCCAGCAGTCCCCGAGCGGGAGAGAAAAGGAATGAGCAGTTCTTC. The chain carries TRBV27 and TRBJ2-1, with 8 bases that match TRBD2. CDR1 is MNHEY and CDR2 is SMNVEV in the germline V gene (reference sequence). The V segment lost 5 bases and the J segment 7 bases; nucleotides outside the gene matches: 13. This CDR3 region has 16 residues.

This clonotype turned up a few times. CDR3 region: CATSTWGGSTDIQYF. The CDR3 DNA reads as TGTGCCACCAGCACTTGGGGTGGGAGTACGGACATTCAGTACTTC. The chain employs TRBV15 and TRBJ2-4; weak D call: TRBD2 (5 bases). The V and J ends lost 4 bases and 8 bases respectively, with 18 bases between them. The length of the CDR3 is 15 residues. Germline V gene lookup returns CDR1 LNHNV and CDR2 YYDKDF (reference sequence).

This clonotype was counted at least ten times. This chain links TRBV7-9 with TRBJ1-5; perhaps TRBD1 as D (6 bases). This CDR3 comprises 15 residues. The germline V gene encodes CDR1 SEHNR and CDR2 FQNEAQ (reference sequence). V shed 8 bases and J shed 3 bases, with 17 bases lying between them. In DNA, the CDR3 is TGTGCCAGCGGTCAAGGGGGTGGAAACAATCAGCCCCAGCATTTT. Its translation is CASGQGGGNNQPQHF.

There are many counts of this clonotype. The rearrangement uses TRBV7-9 and TRBJ2-7; a possible D gene is TRBD2 (5 bases). The CDR3 is 13 residues long. Germline V gene lookup returns CDR1 SEHNR and CDR2 FQNEAQ (reference sequence). The V end lost 3 bases, the J end lost 9 bases, and 15 bases lay between the germline ends. The CDR3 DNA reads TGTGCCAGCAGCTTTAACGGGGAGAATGGGCAGTACTTC. It is translated as CASSFNGENGQYF.

This clonotype was found a few times. The chain has TRBV28 and TRBJ2-1; D gene unclear. This CDR3 region has 15 residues. CDR1 MDHEN and CDR2 SYDVKM come from the germline V gene. The V end lost 6 bases, the J end lost 2 bases, and 14 bases lay between the germline ends. For the CDR3, the DNA is TGTGCCAGCAGCTTACCCGGGCCTACCTACAATGAGCAGTTCTTC. Translation: CASSLPGPTYNEQFF.

Note on this clonotype: Since a much larger clone is just one base distant, this may be a read error. The V gene is TRBV5-4, the J gene TRBJ1-4; 10 bases fit TRBD1. Germline values: CDR1 SGHNT, CDR2 YYREEE (reference sequence). The CDR3 loop spans 16 amino acids. Trimming at V came to 0 bases and at J to 5 bases, leaving 4 bases not matched to a gene. The CDR3 region is CASSLGRTGGNEKLFF. CDR3 nucleotide sequence: TGTGCCAGCAGCTTGGGGAGGACAGGGGGGAATGAAAAACTGTTTTTT.

This clonotype has a count of ten or more. This chain joins TRBV3-1 and TRBJ2-7; possible D gene TRBD1, 6 bases. The CDR3 runs 15 residues. Germline CDR1 and CDR2: LGHDT and YNNKEL (reference sequence). V lost 3 bases, J lost 3 bases, and 15 bases lay in between. The CDR3 sequence is CASSHSRGMDYEQYF. The CDR3 region has the DNA TGTGCCAGCAGCCATAGTAGGGGGATGGACTACGAGCAGTACTTC.

This clonotype was detected ten times or more. V is TRBV28 and J is TRBJ2-1; maybe TRBD2 (5 bases). The ends were cut back, 10 bases at V and 0 bases at J, with 13 bases in the middle. Germline assignment: CDR1 MDHEN and CDR2 SYDVKM. The CDR3 is made up of 14 amino acids. The CDR3 spells CAIIASSSYNEQFF. The DNA of the CDR3 is TGTGCCATCATAGCGTCAAGCTCCTACAATGAGCAGTTCTTC.

There are many counts of this clonotype. The chain carries TRBV7-2 and TRBJ2-1; TRBD2 matches at 9 bases. Germline CDR1 SGHTA, CDR2 FQGNSA. The V gene end was trimmed by 3 bases and the J gene end by 6 bases; junction bases not matched to a gene: 6. The CDR3 has 15 residues. The CDR3 sequence is CASSFGLTSGNEQFF. As DNA, the CDR3 is TGTGCCAGCAGCTTCGGGCTGACTAGCGGCAATGAGCAGTTCTTC.

This clonotype was observed a handful of times. A much larger clone sits a single nucleotide away, making a read error possible. J is TRBJ1-1 and V is TRBV11-2; TRBD1 agrees at 7 bases. CDR1 is SGHAT, CDR2 FQNNGV, per germline. The V gene end was trimmed by 5 bases and the J gene end by 11 bases; junction bases not matched to a gene: 8. This CDR3 has 12 residues. The CDR3 here is CASSDIQGGAFF. DNA of the CDR3: TGTGCCAGCAGCGATATCCAGGGGGGGGCTTTCTTT.

This clonotype has ten or more counts. The rearrangement links TRBV11-2 to TRBJ1-1; 9 nucleotides line up with TRBD1. CDR3 size: 15 residues. V shed 4 bases, J shed 5 bases, and the junction held 8 bases outside the gene matches. Per the germline V gene, CDR1 is SGHAT and CDR2 is FQNNGV. The CDR3 spells CASSSADRGITEAFF. As DNA, the CDR3 is TGTGCCAGCAGCTCAGCGGACAGGGGAATTACTGAAGCTTTCTTT.

The CDR3 sequence is CASSNTPGGEQFF. Written as DNA, the CDR3 is TGTGCCAGTAGTAATACTCCCGGGGGGGAGCAGTTCTTC. The chain employs TRBV19 and TRBJ2-1, with 7 bases aligning to TRBD2. The CDR3 sequence is 13 residues long. With 4 bases clipped from V and 10 bases from J, the junction kept 7 bases outside the gene matches. Germline values: CDR1 LNHDA, CDR2 SQIVND (reference sequence).

This clonotype was seen more than once but under ten times. V usage is TRBV6-1 and J usage is TRBJ1-2; maybe TRBD1 (5 bases). V lost 5 bases and J 2 bases, leaving 9 bases between the germline ends. CDR1 and CDR2 from the germline V gene are MNHNS and SASEGT. The CDR3 spans 13 residues. The CDR3 spells CASSWTTNYGYTF. The CDR3 region has the DNA TGTGCCAGCAGTTGGACAACCAACTATGGCTACACCTTC.

This chain joins TRBV6-1 and TRBJ1-2; 8 bases map to TRBD1. The junction had 8 bases not matched to a gene; V was cut back by 5 bases and J by 6 bases. In germline, CDR1 is MNHNS, CDR2 SASEGT. The CDR3 is 14 residues long. For the CDR3, the DNA is TGTGCCAGCAGTTCCGGACAGGGCGCTGATGGCTACACCTTC. Its protein product is CASSSGQGADGYTF.

At least ten counts were recorded for this clonotype. The chain links TRBV7-9 to TRBJ2-1; the D is unclear. With 5 bases removed from V and 2 bases from J, the gap between germline ends came to 10 bases. The length of the CDR3 is 14 residues. The V gene's germline CDR1 is SEHNR and CDR2 FQNEAQ (reference sequence). Here the CDR3 DNA reads TGTGCCAGCAGCGCCGACACGACCTACAATGAGCAGTTCTTC. Amino acid sequence: CASSADTTYNEQFF.

This clonotype appeared many times. The chain uses TRBV3-1 and TRBJ1-6, with D possibly being TRBD1 (5 bases). CDR3 length: 18 amino acids. The V and J ends lost 0 bases and 0 bases respectively, with 12 bases between them. Germline V gene lookup returns CDR1 LGHDT and CDR2 YNNKEL (reference sequence). In nucleotides, the CDR3 is TGTGCCAGCAGCCAAGAGGTTGGGGGAAGCTCCTATAATTCACCCCTCCACTTT. Translation gives CASSQEVGGSSYNSPLHF.

This clonotype occurred a few times. V and J are TRBV6-1 and TRBJ1-5; a possible D gene is TRBD1 (6 bases). Germline lookup yields CDR1 MNHNS and CDR2 SASEGT. This CDR3 contains 14 residues. Between the trimmed V and J ends, which lost 6 bases and 4 bases, there was a span of 13 bases. The CDR3 region is CASSPAGANQPQHF. The CDR3 coding sequence is TGTGCCAGCAGCCCAGCGGGGGCTAATCAGCCCCAGCATTTT.

The V and J genes are TRBV27 and TRBJ2-7; 12 positions agree with TRBD1. This CDR3 has 15 residues. Germline assignment: CDR1 MNHEY and CDR2 SMNVEV (reference sequence). Unmatched junction bases numbered 4, after V lost 5 bases and J lost 2 bases. In nucleotides, the CDR3 is TGTGCCAGCAGTGTTGGGACAGGGGGCCCCTACGAGCAGTACTTC. This codes for CASSVGTGGPYEQYF.